This TCR beta chain comes out of a study of T-cell memory formation after mild COVID-19. Looking at the study overall: Largely, the TCR clusters proved donor specific.

Notes on the study in general: Clones from the second wave (peaking day 37) had unconfirmed SARS-CoV-2 specificity. CD4+ bias marked clones expanding day 15 to 37, unlike balanced contracting clones.

About this clonotype itself: Its matching antigen is unknown.

TCRdb reanalysed the 5' RACE reads using MiXCR and keeps one entry per CDR3 protein. The sample has hundreds of thousands of distinct CDR3 sequences, 13% to 15% seen once. Source material: PBMCs or a T cell subset sorted from them (not recorded which). The origin of this receptor is a man aged 18 to 30 who had mild COVID-19 (a few samples of this study predate the infection). Cell type and time point are not known.

The CDR3 here is CASSARGSNQPQHF. In DNA, the CDR3 is TGTGCCAGCAGCGCTAGGGGCAGCAATCAGCCCCAGCATTTT. The rearrangement links TRBV7-9 to TRBJ1-5; D might be TRBD1 (5 bases). The V gene's germline CDR1 is SEHNR and CDR2 FQNEAQ (reference sequence). Trimming pared 5 bases from V and 1 base from J, leaving 9 bases between. This CDR3 has 14 amino acids.